This TCR beta chain is drawn from a study of blood T cell repertoires in COVID-19. About the research overall: There were acute and convalescent COVID-19 samples, and they came from the United States, Italy and Spain. T cells, B-cell-depleted T cells, or PBMCs supplied cDNA or gDNA.

The CDR3 is made up of 14 amino acids. Germline values: CDR1 MNHEY, CDR2 SVGAGI. J was trimmed by 5 bases and V by 6 bases; bases with no gene match: 5. Assay used: immunoSEQ multiplex PCR; TCRdb lists only in-frame clones, some missing. This sample carries more than 250,000 clones, around four fifths of them seen once, and the ten largest clones take under 5.5%. The specimen was peripheral blood. The V call is TRBV6-5, the J call TRBJ2-5; 11 positions match TRBD2. This TCR was recovered from a man aged 60-69 years who had recovered from COVID-19. CDR3 amino acids: CASSLLAGVETQYF. DNA of the CDR3: TGTGCCAGCAGCCTACTAGCGGGAGTTGAGACCCAGTACTTC.